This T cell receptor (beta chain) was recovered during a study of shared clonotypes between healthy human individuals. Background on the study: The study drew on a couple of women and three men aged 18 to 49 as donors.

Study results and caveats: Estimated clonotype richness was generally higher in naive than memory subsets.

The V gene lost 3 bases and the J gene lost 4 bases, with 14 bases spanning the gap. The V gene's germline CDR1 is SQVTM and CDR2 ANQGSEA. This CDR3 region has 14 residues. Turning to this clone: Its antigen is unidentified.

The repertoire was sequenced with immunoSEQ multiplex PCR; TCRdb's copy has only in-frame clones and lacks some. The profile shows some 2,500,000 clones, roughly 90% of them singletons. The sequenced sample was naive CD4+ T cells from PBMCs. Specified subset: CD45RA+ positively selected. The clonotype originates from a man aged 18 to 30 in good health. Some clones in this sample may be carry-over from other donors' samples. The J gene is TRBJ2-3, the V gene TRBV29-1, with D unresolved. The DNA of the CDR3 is TGCAGCGTTGATTGGAGCGTGACTCCAGATACGCAGTATTTT. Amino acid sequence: CSVDWSVTPDTQYF.